The entry that follows covers one TCR beta chain sequence. Its antigen is still unknown. Base qualities are not recorded, but no much larger clone differs from it by a single base. Healthy HIV-negative adults with no recently reported acute infections or vaccinations were included as donors. Every donor was a Caucasian adult residing in Nashville, Tennessee, USA. CD4+ T cells were enriched by magnetic negative selection, after which naive cells were positively selected on CD45RA and the negative fraction was taken as the memory subset. After blood collection by leukapheresis, PBMCs were isolated using Ficoll-Histopaque density gradient centrifugation and then cryopreserved in the vapor phase of liquid nitrogen. Analytical flow cytometry was used to check the purity and quantity of every magnetically sorted T cell population. Each sorted fraction had its genomic DNA isolated and then quantified by UV absorbance on a Nanodrop 2000c.

This record comes from a study of shared clonotypes between healthy human individuals (dated by TCRdb to the early 2020s). With regard to the full study: Three men and a couple of women, aged 18 to 49 years, made up the cohort. For each donor, CD4 naive and CD4 memory were each given three plates, CD8 naive was given two plates, and CD8 memory was given one plate. To estimate repertoire size and how much clonotypes are shared between individuals, the study performed deep sequencing of blood TCR repertoires from a few healthy adults. To increase sequencing depth and limit assay-specific biases, different laboratories used diverse techniques to prepare libraries and sequence TCR repertoires. Between about 0.85 and 9.5 billion PBMCs per donor were obtained by leukapheresis.

A distance of 13 bases separates the germline ends of V and J, which lose 7 bases and 6 bases respectively. The germline V gene yields SNHLY for CDR1 and FYNNEI for CDR2. The CDR3 spans 13 residues, from the cysteine through the phenylalanine. Only CDR3 DNA is held: 39 bases, read in frame from base 1. Findings and caveats that apply to the study as a whole: Clonotypes shared by all four sorted-subset donors showed higher generation probabilities than non-shared clonotypes. Across four donors, around 5% of naive CD4, roughly 3.4% of naive CD8, around 2.1% of memory CD4, and roughly 0.41% of memory CD8 clonotypes were shared. The genetic and exposure-history diversity represented was limited by the small number of donors. Based on pairwise subsampling, the degree of clonotype sharing among donors was expected to be affected by sequencing depth. Rarefaction of sorted-subset datasets indicated incomplete sequencing despite the large sequencing depth. Only blood was sampled, and tissue TCR repertoires likely differ from those in blood. Naive subsets generally had larger estimated clonotype richness than memory subsets did.

Using the deep immunoSEQ assay, TCR CDR3 regions were amplified from genomic DNA by multiplex PCR. For each cell subset, the extracted genomic DNA was distributed evenly across all wells of several immunoSEQ 96-well plates, and each plate served as one replicate. For sorted subsets, each replicate PCR was loaded with 200 ng genomic DNA, equivalent to 30,000 to 35,000 T cell genomes. Purified libraries were quantified with a Qubit 3.0 fluorometer, sized on a Bioanalyzer 2100, and re-quantified with the KAPA Library Quantification kit. Each immunoSEQ 96-well plate was sequenced on its own single-read 150-cycle Illumina NextSeq 550 flow cell. Per the original workflow: Because the immunoSEQ output included only junctional sequences and no quality scores, the filtering could not be the same as the filtering used for full-length reads. Sequences were annotated with PyIR, a Python wrapper for IgBLAST v1.9, using IMGT germline references to assign V/J genes and CDR3. Reads were filtered out if the reads had weak V/J assignments (E-value above 1e-6), no CDR3, stop codons, out-of-frame junctions, or ambiguous translated residues. V3J clonotypes were defined as sequences sharing the same inferred V gene, J gene, and CDR3 amino acid sequence. The percentage overlap between two repertoires was calculated by dividing the number of shared unique clonotypes by the size of the smaller repertoire. Repertoire richness was assessed with RTK rarefaction, the Chao1 estimator, and Recon v2.1 estimates of unobserved clonotypes. Generation probabilities for all TCRbeta clonotypes obtained by the gDNA method from a few donors were computed using OLGA. What TCRdb holds here is the immuneACCESS table cut down to in-frame rearrangements. Part of the clones is not present; checked against another copy, under half of the missing clones reflect an unresolved V gene, and the others are unexplained. The V and J calls and the clone size are those of that table, but D and trimming were determined from the DNA. The sample yields fewer than 3 million clones; less than 95% were counted once. 0.37% of the sample belongs to the ten largest clones.

The sequenced sample consisted of naive CD4+ T cells from PBMCs. The sample's cell subset or site, from its label and the paper: CD45RA+ positively selected. The rearrangement joined TRBV2 to TRBJ1-5, with no reliable assignment of the D segment. This sequence originates from a man aged 18 to 29 in good health. Some clones in this sample may be carry-over from other donors' samples. For the CDR3, the sequence is CASNERLGQPQHF. The nucleotides read TGTGCCAGCAACGAAAGGTTAGGTCAGCCCCAGCATTTT.